This paragraph reports one TCR beta chain. Trimming pared 6 bases from V and 8 bases from J, leaving 16 bases between. The CDR3 runs 13 residues. The data originate from a study of blood T cell repertoires in COVID-19. Study-wide background: Acute and convalescent COVID-19 specimens originated in the United States, Italy and Spain.

Sequenced by immunoSEQ multiplex PCR; TCRdb stores in-frame clones only, minus some. This table has some 200,000 clones, more than 65% appearing once. This receptor was taken from a human donor in a cohort sampled during active COVID-19. This chain connects TRBV12-3 or TRBV12-4 to TRBJ1-1, with D maybe TRBD1 (5 bases). Material for sequencing was peripheral blood. Written as DNA, the CDR3 is TGTGCCAGCAGCCGGGGGGGGAGGCGAGAAGCTTTCTTT. Residues: CASSRGGRREAFF.